The 20 T cell receptor beta chains below come from one sample, sequenced in a study of blood T cells in healthy people across ages. A sample-barcoded 5' primer and a J-beta primer mix were used in a second PCR of roughly 6 to 11 cycles. TCRdb processed the 5' RACE reads anew with MiXCR; each CDR3 protein has one entry. This table holds 700,000 to 900,000 distinct CDR3 sequences, 50% to 65% found once. The sequenced sample was blood. The receptors here all came from a man of 80 years or more in good health.

In regard to this clonotype: A junction boundary mismatches the germline segment, possibly from a read error. The chain joins TRBV3-1 to TRBJ1-2; D is uncertain. The CDR3 runs to 15 residues. The germline V gene encodes CDR1 LGHDT and CDR2 YNNKEL (reference sequence). CDR3 loop: CASSQGFSVKGGYTF. In DNA form, the CDR3 reads TGCGCCAGCAGCCAAGGATTTAGCGTTAAGGGCGGCTACACCTTC.

The rearrangement joins TRBV28 to TRBJ1-2; D may be TRBD1 (6 bases). The CDR3 totals 16 residues. Trimming shortened V by 2 bases and J by 2 bases, and 15 bases separated the two germline ends. CDR1 and CDR2 from the germline V gene are MDHEN and SYDVKM. CDR3 nucleotides: TGTGCCAGCAGTTTAGGGGGCATAGAGCCGAACTATGGCTACACCTTC. Translating gives CASSLGGIEPNYGYTF.

This clonotype has just a few counts. The CDR3 DNA reads TGTGCCAGTCTTCCTTCGGGGAGAAAAACAGATACGCAGTATTTT. It translates to CASLPSGRKTDTQYF. V gene TRBV12-3 or TRBV12-4 combines with J gene TRBJ2-3; D is perhaps TRBD2 (5 bases). The CDR3 runs 15 residues. Trimming shortened V by 9 bases and J by 3 bases, and 19 bases separated the two germline ends.

The chain carries TRBV20-1 and TRBJ2-7, with D possibly TRBD2 on 6 matching bases. Germline CDR1 reads DFQATT; CDR2 reads SNEGSKA (reference sequence). The CDR3 is 16 residues long. V was shortened by 0 bases and J by 0 bases, with 15 bases between the two germline ends. CDR3 loop: CSARDPAGPTSYEQYF. As DNA, the CDR3 is TGCAGTGCTAGAGATCCAGCGGGTCCGACCTCCTACGAGCAGTACTTC.

This clonotype has a count of ten or more. The chain recombines TRBV2 with TRBJ2-1; no clear D. Germline values: CDR1 SNHLY, CDR2 FYNNEI. The V end lost 8 bases, the J end lost 0 bases, and 8 bases lay between the germline ends. The CDR3 is 13 residues long. The CDR3 reads CASELSSYNEQFF. CDR3 DNA: TGTGCCAGCGAACTCAGCTCCTACAATGAGCAGTTCTTC.

In its sample, this clonotype was seen once. The chain joins TRBV18 to TRBJ2-4; D is ambiguous. The J call is uncertain, as TRBJ2-7 better fits the DNA end. The germline gives CDR1 KGHSH, CDR2 LQKENI. The CDR3 extends over 13 amino acids. In nucleotides, the CDR3 is TGTGCCAGCTCACCGGTCCTCTACGGCGAGCAGTACTTC. Encoded protein: CASSPVLYGEQYF.

Only a few counts were recorded for this clonotype. The chain is built from TRBV4-1 and TRBJ2-5; 12 bases agree with TRBD1. The CDR3 is 17 residues long. The germline gives CDR1 MGHRA, CDR2 YSYEKL. J lost 11 bases, V lost 3 bases, and 16 bases had no gene match. In DNA, the CDR3 is TGCGCCAGCAGCCAGGGCCATCGGGGACAGGGGGCTGAGGAGCAGTACTTC. This translates into CASSQGHRGQGAEEQYF.

Concerning this clonotype: One end of the junction is discordant with germline, which a read error may explain. V and J are TRBV5-1 and TRBJ2-1, with a possible D match to TRBD1 (5 bases). This CDR3 contains 14 residues. The germline V gene has CDR1 SGHRS and CDR2 YFSETQ. The CDR3 nucleotides read TGCGCCAACAGCTTAGAGACAGAATACAATGAGCAGTTCTTC. Protein sequence: CANSLETEYNEQFF.

This chain joins TRBV2 and TRBJ1-1; D is uncertain. Per germline, CDR1 SNHLY and CDR2 FYNNEI. Trimming stripped 3 bases from V and 2 bases from J, with 7 bases between. The CDR3 is made up of 13 amino acids. The CDR3 sequence is CASSEAANTEAFF. In DNA form, the CDR3 reads TGTGCCAGCAGTGAGGCTGCCAACACTGAAGCTTTCTTT.

The V and J genes are TRBV5-1 and TRBJ1-2; 8 bases match TRBD1. The CDR3 consists of 15 residues. Per germline, CDR1 SGHRS and CDR2 YFSETQ. The J segment lost 8 bases and the V segment lost 0 bases, leaving 9 bases of the junction unmatched. The CDR3 DNA reads as TGCGCCAGCAGCTTGGCCGGACAGGGTGACAACGGCTACACCTTC. Its protein product is CASSLAGQGDNGYTF. The full variable domain, completed using reference TRBV5-1 and TRBJ1-2, is KAGVTQTPRYLIKTRGQQVTLSCSPISGHRSVSWYQQTPGQGLQFLFEYFSETQRNKGNFPGRFSGRQFSNSRSEMNVSTLELGDSALYLCASSLAGQGDNGYTFGSGTRLTVV.

CDR3 in amino acids: CASTGTPLGEQYF. CDR3 DNA sequence: TGTGCCAGCACCGGCACCCCCCTGGGGGAGCAGTACTTC. The J gene is TRBJ2-7, the V gene TRBV28; D remains unclear. Deletions cut 7 bases from V and 7 bases from J, with 17 bases between. This CDR3 has 13 amino acids. CDR1 is MDHEN and CDR2 is SYDVKM in the germline V gene.

This clonotype has more than one count but fewer than ten. V is TRBV7-8 and J is TRBJ2-1; D is uncertain. Trimming left V 7 bases short and J 9 bases short, with 19 bases between. The CDR3 consists of 14 residues. Germline CDR1 is SGHVS and CDR2 is FQNEAQ. In DNA, the CDR3 is TGTGCCAGCATCACGACCATCTCCCCCAGTGAGCAGTTCTTC. This codes for CASITTISPSEQFF.

The count of this clonotype is one. This chain uses TRBV4-1 with TRBJ1-5, with no clear D. V dropped 0 bases and J dropped 9 bases, with 15 bases sitting between them. Germline CDR1 is MGHRA and CDR2 is YSYEKL. The CDR3 is 15 residues long. CDR3 sequence (DNA): TGCGCCAGCAGCCAAGATCCACGCGTTTGGTTGCCCCAGCATTTT. Amino acid sequence: CASSQDPRVWLPQHF.

The chain carries TRBV5-1 and TRBJ2-7, with 7 bases fitting TRBD1. The CDR3 contains 13 residues. Trimming took 5 bases from V and 7 from J; bases not matched to a gene: 9. From germline, CDR1 is SGHRS and CDR2 YFSETQ. This CDR3 is CASRRTGSNEQYF. DNA of the CDR3: TGCGCCAGCAGACGGACAGGAAGCAATGAGCAGTACTTC.

This clonotype has only a few counts. This sequence joins TRBV7-9 and TRBJ2-5; TRBD1 agrees at 10 bases. V shed 5 bases, J shed 1 base, and the junction held 4 bases outside the gene matches. The CDR3 consists of 15 residues. From germline, CDR1 is SEHNR and CDR2 FQNEAQ (reference sequence). The CDR3 sequence is CASSPGTGAQETQYF. The CDR3 coding sequence is TGTGCCAGCAGCCCAGGGACAGGGGCCCAAGAGACCCAGTACTTC.

This clonotype has more than one count but fewer than ten. The chain has TRBV5-1 and TRBJ1-5; 7 nucleotides align to TRBD1. CDR3 size: 16 residues. The germline V gene has CDR1 SGHRS and CDR2 YFSETQ. J was trimmed by 4 bases and V by 0 bases; bases with no gene match: 7. The CDR3 spells CASSLGLGQVNQPQHF. For the CDR3, the DNA is TGCGCCAGCAGCTTGGGGTTAGGACAGGTAAATCAGCCCCAGCATTTT.

J is TRBJ2-3 and V is TRBV7-9; D possibly corresponds to TRBD2 (5 bases). Trimming left V 5 bases short and J 3 bases short, with 15 bases between. This CDR3 comprises 15 residues. Germline V gene lookup returns CDR1 SEHNR and CDR2 FQNEAQ (reference sequence). CDR3 DNA: TGTGCCAGCAGCCCCTTGAAGGGAGCAACAGATACGCAGTATTTT. Protein product: CASSPLKGATDTQYF.

In its sample, this clonotype was seen a few times. The gene calls are TRBV7-3 and TRBJ2-1, with 14 bases matching TRBD2. The J call may be faulty, since TRBJ2-7 better matches the DNA end. Germline loops: CDR1 SGHTA, CDR2 FQGTGA. The CDR3 is 20 amino acids. The CDR3 nucleotides read TGTGCCAGCAGCTTCCGGACTAGCGGGAGGTCCGGCTACTCCTACAATGAGCAGTACTTC. This sequence encodes CASSFRTSGRSGYSYNEQYF.

The rearrangement joins TRBV4-2 to TRBJ2-1, with D possibly TRBD2 on 5 matching bases. The germline gives CDR1 LGHNA, CDR2 YNFKEQ. This CDR3 region has 16 residues. V lost 0 bases and J lost 4, with 13 bases in between. The CDR3, as DNA: TGTGCCAGCAGCCAAGATCGTTACGGGGAATACAATGAGCAGTTCTTC. Residues: CASSQDRYGEYNEQFF.

The table lists this clonotype with a few counts. This rearrangement joins TRBV6-6 to TRBJ2-7; no clear D. CDR1 MNHNY and CDR2 SVGAGI come from the germline V gene (reference sequence). The V and J ends lost 2 bases and 6 bases respectively, with 14 bases between them. This CDR3 has 14 amino acids. The CDR3 sequence: CASSYDGPYGEQYF. CDR3 bases: TGTGCCAGCAGTTACGACGGACCCTACGGCGAGCAGTACTTC.